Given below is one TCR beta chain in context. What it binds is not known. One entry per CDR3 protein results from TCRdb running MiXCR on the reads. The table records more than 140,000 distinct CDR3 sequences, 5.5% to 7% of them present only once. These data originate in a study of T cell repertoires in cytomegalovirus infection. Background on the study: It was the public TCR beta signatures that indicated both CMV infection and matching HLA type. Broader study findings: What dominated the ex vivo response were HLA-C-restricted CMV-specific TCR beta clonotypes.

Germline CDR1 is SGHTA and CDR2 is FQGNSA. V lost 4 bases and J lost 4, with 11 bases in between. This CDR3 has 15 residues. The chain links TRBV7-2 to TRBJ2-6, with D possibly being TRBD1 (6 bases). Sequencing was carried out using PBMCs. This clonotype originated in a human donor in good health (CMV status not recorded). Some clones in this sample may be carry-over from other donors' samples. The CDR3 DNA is TGTGCCAGCAGCTGTACAGGGCAGGGGGCCAACGTCCTGACTTTC. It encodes CASSCTGQGANVLTF.